Here is one TCR beta chain with its context. CDR1 is LGHNT, CDR2 FRNRAP, per germline. V lost 3 bases, J lost 1 base, and 6 bases lay in between. The CDR3 length is 13 residues. In the original analysis: Quantification of nucleated cells was approximated via reference gene primer amplification. Assay used: immunoSEQ multiplex PCR; TCRdb lists only in-frame clones, some missing. V, J and clone size are taken as reported in that table, and D and trimming were inferred from the DNA itself. Of roughly 100,000 clones in the sample, around 86% are singletons; the top ten hold under 4.5%. This entry comes from a study of blood T cell repertoires in COVID-19. Across the whole study: Samples came from the United States, Italy and Spain, spanning acute and convalescent COVID-19. The cDNA or gDNA used as material had been derived from T cells, B-cell-depleted T cells, or PBMCs.

V and J are TRBV12-5 and TRBJ2-5; D gene unclear. This clonotype was obtained from a man in his forties or fifties with acute or convalescent COVID-19. Sequenced: peripheral blood. The CDR3 sequence: CASGFVPQETQYF. DNA for the CDR3: TGTGCTAGTGGTTTCGTCCCCCAAGAGACCCAGTACTTC.